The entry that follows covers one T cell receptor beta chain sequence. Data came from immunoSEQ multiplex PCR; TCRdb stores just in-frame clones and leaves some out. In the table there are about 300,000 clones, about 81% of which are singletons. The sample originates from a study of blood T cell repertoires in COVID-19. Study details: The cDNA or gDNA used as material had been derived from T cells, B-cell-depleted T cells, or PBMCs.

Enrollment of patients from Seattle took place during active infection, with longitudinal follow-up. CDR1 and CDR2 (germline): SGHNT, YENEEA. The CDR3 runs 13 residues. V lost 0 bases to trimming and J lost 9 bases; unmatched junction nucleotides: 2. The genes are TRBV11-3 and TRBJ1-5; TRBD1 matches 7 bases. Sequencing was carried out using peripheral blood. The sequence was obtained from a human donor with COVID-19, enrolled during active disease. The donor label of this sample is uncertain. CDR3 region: CASSLETGTPQHF. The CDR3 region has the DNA TGTGCCAGCAGCTTAGAGACAGGGACGCCCCAGCATTTT.